This T cell receptor (beta chain) stems from a study of T and B cells in COVID-19 patients. Study in general: Blood was sampled from COVID-19 patients who were either actively infected or recovered. The recovered patients had mostly mild to moderate COVID-19 with outpatient management. Critical illness requiring mechanical ventilation or extracorporeal membrane oxygenation affected 12 of 20 active-infection patients.

Regarding the study as a whole: Highly clonal in active COVID-19, TRB repertoires exceeded healthy-donor diversity and richness at recovery.

TRB rearrangements were amplified by multiplex PCR with BIOMED2 TRB-A/B primers. TCRdb analysed the multiplex PCR reads with MiXCR anew, one entry per CDR3 protein. This table has approximately 3,200 distinct CDR3 sequences, around a quarter appearing once. TRB was amplified from about 240-490 ng of blood genomic DNA. Relative to its sample, this clonotype is medium-sized. Its antigen remains unidentified. CDR1 MNHNY and CDR2 SVGAGI come from the germline V gene (reference sequence). The trim removed 9 bases at V and 6 bases at J, leaving 11 bases unmatched. This CDR3 contains 15 residues. The material sequenced was blood. This chain links TRBV6-6 with TRBJ1-4; 9 bases map to TRBD1. This TCR came from a human donor with active COVID-19. CDR3 DNA: TGTGCCAGTTCCTTTGGGGGACAGGGCGATGAAAAACTGTTTTTT. Protein: CASSFGGQGDEKLFF.